This TCR beta chain was captured in a study of T cells expressing NK-cell markers. The CDR3 is made up of 15 amino acids. Germline assignment: CDR1 MNHNS and CDR2 SASEGT. Following a re-call of the 5' RACE reads, TCRdb has one entry per CDR3 protein and lacks DNA. The sample shows 200,000 to 300,000 distinct CDR3 sequences, and around 3.9% sits with its ten largest clones. This chain connects TRBV6-1 to TRBJ2-1; without DNA, the TCRdb call of TRBD2 cannot be checked. The material sequenced was blood T cells: a sorted CD56 or NKG2C T cell subset, CD4+ or CD8+ T cells, or bulk PBMC T cells (not recorded which). The sequence derives from a woman between 18 and 70 years old in good health. The CDR3 here is CASSSALAGLNEQFF.